What follows is one T cell receptor beta chain and its context. V was cut by 4 bases and J by 6 bases, with 7 bases left in between. This CDR3 spans 12 amino acids. Germline CDR1 MDHEN, CDR2 SYDVKM. The assay was run at survey level. The method was immunoSEQ multiplex PCR; TCRdb's version includes in-frame clones alone and lacks a portion of them. The sample lists about 21,000 clones; approximately 70% were seen once. The data derive from a study of STAT5B mutations in CD4+ large granular lymphocyte leukemia. V is TRBV28 and J is TRBJ1-5; D not resolved. This TCR came from a human donor in good health. What was sequenced was CD4+ T cells from blood buffy coats. CDR3 nucleotide sequence: TGTGCCAGCAGTTCAGAGCCTCAGCCCCAGCATTTT. Translation: CASSSEPQPQHF.